One and the same sample provided the 18 T cell receptor beta chains below, sequenced in a study of response to subunit inactivated influenza vaccine. MiXCR was run by TCRdb on the RT-PCR reads, yielding one entry per CDR3 protein. The sample shows 500,000 to 600,000 distinct CDR3 sequences, less than 10% of them seen only once. The sequencing used PBMCs from blood, collected roughly 24 months after vaccination. The receptor source for this set is a man aged 45-69 years who received an inactivated influenza vaccine.

Ten or more counts support this clonotype. The chain joins TRBV24-1 to TRBJ1-1; D not certain. The germline V gene has CDR1 KGHDR and CDR2 SFDVKD. Trimming stripped 5 bases from V and 1 base from J, with 10 bases between. The CDR3 loop spans 14 amino acids. CDR3 in DNA: TGTGCCACCAGTGGGACGGGAGGGAACACTGAAGCTTTCTTT. This codes for CATSGTGGNTEAFF.

This clonotype was recorded a few times. This chain joins TRBV20-1 and TRBJ1-5; 8 bases match TRBD1. The CDR3 covers 14 residues. Losses at the gene ends were 5 bases for V and 2 bases for J; bases not matched to a gene: 5. Germline V gene lookup returns CDR1 DFQATT and CDR2 SNEGSKA (reference sequence). CDR3 region: CSAGVQGGNQPQHF. The CDR3 nucleotides are TGCAGTGCTGGAGTACAGGGGGGCAATCAGCCCCAGCATTTT.

The CDR3 here is CASSLQGAAGANVLTF. The DNA of the CDR3 is TGTGCCAGCAGCCTACAGGGGGCGGCTGGGGCCAACGTCCTGACTTTC. The V gene is TRBV3-1, the J gene TRBJ2-6; the match to TRBD1 covers 9 bases. The CDR3 is 16 residues long. The trim removed 4 bases at V and 2 bases at J, leaving 3 bases unmatched. Germline CDR1 and CDR2: LGHDT and YNNKEL (reference sequence).

The genes are TRBV7-9 and TRBJ1-1, with D maybe TRBD1 (5 bases). CDR3 size: 16 residues. Germline assignment: CDR1 SEHNR and CDR2 FQNEAQ (reference sequence). V dropped 2 bases and J dropped 4 bases, with 17 bases sitting between them. The CDR3 coding sequence is TGTGCCAGCAGCTTATTATCTACGGGGCGCGGCACTGAAGCTTTCTTT. Translated: CASSLLSTGRGTEAFF.

V is TRBV5-5 and J is TRBJ1-1; 7 bases agree with TRBD1. The J segment lost 1 base and the V segment lost 4 bases, leaving 10 bases of the junction unmatched. Germline V CDR1 and CDR2: SGHKS, YYEKEE (reference sequence). This CDR3 comprises 16 residues. The CDR3 sequence is CASSRDWTGPNTEAFF. CDR3 sequence (DNA): TGTGCCAGCAGCCGAGATTGGACAGGCCCGAACACTGAAGCTTTCTTT.

The chain carries TRBV4-3 and TRBJ2-5, with D perhaps TRBD1 or TRBD2 (5 bases each). The length of the CDR3 is 16 residues. The germline CDR1 and CDR2 sequences are LGHNA and YSLEER. Trimming took off 1 base at V and 2 bases at J, with 14 bases between the two ends. CDR3 residues: CASSQAWGKRQETQYF. CDR3 bases: TGCGCCAGCAGCCAAGCATGGGGGAAGAGGCAAGAGACCCAGTACTTC.

This clonotype has a count of ten or more. The chain links TRBV7-8 to TRBJ1-3; no clear D. The length of the CDR3 is 14 residues. V dropped 1 base and J dropped 3 bases, with 7 bases sitting between them. Per germline, CDR1 SGHVS and CDR2 FQNEAQ. CDR3 sequence: CASSLDQSGNTIYF. In nucleotides, the CDR3 is TGTGCCAGCAGCTTAGACCAGAGTGGAAACACCATATATTTT.

This clonotype was picked up a small number of times. This chain joins TRBV11-2 and TRBJ2-3, with 10 bases aligning to TRBD1. Germline CDR1 is SGHAT and CDR2 is FQNNGV. This CDR3 is 15 amino acids long. V was pared by 5 bases and J by 6 bases, with 8 bases of the junction left unmatched. CDR3 region: CASSRAGQGVDTQYF. The CDR3 region has the DNA TGTGCCAGCAGCCGAGCTGGACAGGGGGTGGATACGCAGTATTTT.

This clonotype was counted between two and nine times. The chain joins TRBV12-3 or TRBV12-4 to TRBJ1-2, with TRBD1 identical over 10 bases. The trim removed 5 bases at V and 2 bases at J, leaving 8 bases unmatched. This CDR3 region has 16 residues. The CDR3 loop is CASSPGDRGTNYGYTF. CDR3 bases: TGTGCCAGCAGTCCCGGGGACAGGGGAACCAACTATGGCTACACCTTC.

This clonotype was counted ten times or more. The V gene is TRBV20-1, the J gene TRBJ2-1; 11 bases line up with TRBD2. Trimming took 5 bases from V and 4 from J; bases not matched to a gene: 7. From germline, CDR1 is DFQATT and CDR2 SNEGSKA (reference sequence). This CDR3 spans 15 amino acids. The CDR3 region has the DNA TGCAGTGCTGGTCCGGGACTAGCGGCTTACAATGAGCAGTTCTTC. It yields the protein CSAGPGLAAYNEQFF.

This chain joins TRBV27 and TRBJ2-7; perhaps TRBD2 as D (5 bases). The CDR3 is made up of 15 amino acids. V was trimmed by 3 bases and J by 3 bases, leaving 15 bases between them. Germline loops: CDR1 MNHEY, CDR2 SMNVEV (reference sequence). CDR3 coding DNA: TGTGCCAGCAGTTTTGTGGCTGGACTTCTCTACGAGCAGTACTTC. Translated: CASSFVAGLLYEQYF.

This clonotype was observed at least ten times. This chain connects TRBV6-5 to TRBJ1-5; TRBD1 matches at 7 bases. This CDR3 spans 14 amino acids. V shed 2 bases and J 4 bases; nucleotides not matched to a gene: 2. The V gene's germline CDR1 is MNHEY and CDR2 SVGAGI. CDR3 DNA: TGTGCCAGCAGTTACCGACAGGGTAATCAGCCCCAGCATTTT. As protein: CASSYRQGNQPQHF.

This clonotype was seen ten or more times. The CDR3 here is CASSRSSGRAYNEQFF. The DNA of the CDR3 is TGTGCCAGCAGTCGGTCTAGCGGGAGGGCTTACAATGAGCAGTTCTTC. J is TRBJ2-1 and V is TRBV6-2 or TRBV6-3, with 12 positions matching TRBD2. The ends lost 5 bases at V and 4 bases at J; junction bases unmatched: 6. This CDR3 contains 16 residues. Germline-derived CDR1 and CDR2 are MNHEY and SVGEGT.

This clonotype was counted many times. The chain carries TRBV4-2 and TRBJ1-1; 12 bases line up with TRBD1. This CDR3 has 18 residues. Germline CDR1 and CDR2: LGHNA and YNFKEQ. V was pared by 2 bases and J by 2 bases, with 9 bases of the junction left unmatched. The CDR3 DNA reads TGTGCCAGCAGCCAAACGGGGGGGACAGGGGGCGTAAACACTGAAGCTTTCTTT. Protein sequence: CASSQTGGTGGVNTEAFF.

This clonotype was seen at least ten times. The chain recombines TRBV12-3 or TRBV12-4 with TRBJ2-3, with 11 bases aligning to TRBD2. V shed 2 bases, J shed 4 bases, and the junction held 2 bases outside the gene matches. The CDR3 extends over 15 amino acids. In DNA, the CDR3 is TGTGCCAGCAGTTTAACTAGCGGGAGTCCAGATACGCAGTATTTT. This gives the protein CASSLTSGSPDTQYF.

The chain combines TRBV10-3 with TRBJ1-2; 11 bases match TRBD1. V dropped 6 bases and J dropped 8; count of bases not matched to a gene: 8. The germline V gene has CDR1 ENHRY and CDR2 SYGVKD. The CDR3 has 14 amino acids. The chain's CDR3 is CAISPDRGLSGYTF. Written as DNA, the CDR3 is TGTGCCATCAGCCCGGACAGGGGGCTGTCGGGCTACACCTTC.

The rearrangement uses TRBV9 and TRBJ1-3; perhaps TRBD1 as D (5 bases). Germline V gene data show CDR1 as SGDLS and CDR2 as YYNGEE. V dropped 0 bases and J dropped 0 bases, with 10 bases sitting between them. The CDR3 spans 16 residues. CDR3 region: CASSVEGAHSGNTIYF. CDR3 nucleotides: TGTGCCAGCAGCGTAGAAGGGGCCCACTCTGGAAACACCATATATTTT.

This clonotype was observed a few times. The genes are TRBV27 and TRBJ1-4; D may be TRBD1 (5 bases). The CDR3 totals 15 residues. The V end was cut by 0 bases, the J end by 8 bases, with 13 bases between. Germline V gene data show CDR1 as MNHEY and CDR2 as SMNVEV (reference sequence). This CDR3 reads CASSLSTGFNEKLFF. CDR3 coding DNA: TGTGCCAGCAGTTTATCTACAGGATTTAACGAAAAACTGTTTTTT.